This TCR beta chain was sequenced in a study of PD-1 blockade in mismatch repair-deficient tumors (dated by TCRdb to about 2017). Regarding the complete study: The trial enrolled some 82 consecutive patients with roughly twelve mismatch repair-deficient cancer types between September 2013 and late 2016, all previously treated and progressing. Deep sequencing of TCR CDR3 regions was used to track tumor-associated T cell clones in peripheral blood of patients responding to PD-1 blockade. The full study reports these points: Clones residing in the tumor, which were often undetectable in blood before treatment, expanded quickly after pembrolizumab and then contracted, generally before radiologic responses.

Receptor libraries were prepared by the immunoSEQ multiplex PCR assay. TCRdb stores this immuneACCESS table with in-frame sequences only. Part of the clones is absent; in the studies checked, under half of the shortfall reflects unresolved V genes, and no reason is known for the rest. This sample is represented by about 84,000 clones; over 75% of them were singletons. The biggest ten clones account for around 2.6% of the sample. From its cysteine to its phenylalanine, the CDR3 spans 16 amino acids. Of the read, only the CDR3 DNA is kept; its 48 bases are in frame from base 1. The CDR1 and CDR2 encoded by the germline V gene are SGHDT and YYEEEE. Compared with germline, V lacks 4 bases and J lacks 8 bases; bases without a gene match: 14. The time point label, read with the paper, signifies: peripheral blood 12 weeks after first pembrolizumab dose. Mismatch repair deficiency in every enrolled patient was established by polymerase chain reaction or immunohistochemistry. TCR sequencing was performed for three patients who responded to pembrolizumab therapy. The phase II trial prospectively tested pembrolizumab PD-1 blockade in advanced mismatch repair-deficient cancers regardless of tissue of origin. Serial peripheral blood T cell samples were collected before and at multiple times after starting PD-1 blockade. Blood sampling times were reported as weeks after the first pembrolizumab dose.

This clone was picked up a small number of times. Its antigen is still unknown. No clone much larger than this one lies a single base away; base qualities are absent. This TCR was sampled from an adult with mismatch repair-deficient cancer. The V and J genes are TRBV5-6 and TRBJ2-1; TRBD1 agrees with 8 junctional bases. The starting material was peripheral blood, obtained 12 weeks after starting pembrolizumab. The CDR3 here reads CASSQLGQGAIDEQFF. The nucleotide sequence is TGTGCCAGCAGCCAACTTGGGCAGGGGGCAATCGATGAGCAGTTCTTC.